What follows describes a single T cell receptor beta chain. What it recognizes is unknown. TCRdb reanalysed the RT-PCR reads using MiXCR and keeps one entry per CDR3 protein. The sample contains more than 450,000 distinct CDR3 sequences, less than 10% of which appear only once. The record originates from a study of response to subunit inactivated influenza vaccine. From germline, CDR1 is DFQATT and CDR2 SNEGSKA (reference sequence). V was cut by 3 bases and J by 4 bases, with 15 bases left in between. The CDR3 is made up of 15 amino acids. Study outcomes and limitations: The authors proposed limited new T cell recruitment per seasonal influenza vaccination.

This sequence originates from a man between 50 and 75 years old who received an inactivated influenza vaccine. The sample consisted of PBMCs from blood, taken around 25 months after vaccination. The chain couples TRBV20-1 to TRBJ2-2, with D maybe TRBD2 (6 bases). CDR3 DNA sequence: TGCAGTGCTAGTTCGGACCGGGGGAGCACCGGGGAGCTGTTTTTT. It codes for CSASSDRGSTGELFF.